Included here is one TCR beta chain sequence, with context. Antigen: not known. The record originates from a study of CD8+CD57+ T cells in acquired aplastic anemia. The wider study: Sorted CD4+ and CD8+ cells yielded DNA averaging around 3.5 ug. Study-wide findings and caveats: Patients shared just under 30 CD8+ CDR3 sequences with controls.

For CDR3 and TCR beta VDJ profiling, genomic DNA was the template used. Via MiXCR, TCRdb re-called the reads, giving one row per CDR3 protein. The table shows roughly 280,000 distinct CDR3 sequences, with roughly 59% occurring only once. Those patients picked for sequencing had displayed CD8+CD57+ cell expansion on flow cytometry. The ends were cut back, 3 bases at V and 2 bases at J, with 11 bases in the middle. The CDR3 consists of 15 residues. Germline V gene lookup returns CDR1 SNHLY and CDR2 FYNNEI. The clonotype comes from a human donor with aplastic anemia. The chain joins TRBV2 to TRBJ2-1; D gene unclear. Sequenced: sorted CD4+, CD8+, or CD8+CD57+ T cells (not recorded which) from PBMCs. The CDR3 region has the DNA TGTGCCAGCAGTGACGAAGTCGCCACCTACAATGAGCAGTTCTTC. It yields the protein CASSDEVATYNEQFF.